This TCR beta chain emerged from a study of cytomegalovirus exposure and HLA in healthy donors. General observations from the study: It was in a later analysis that TCR association rates were seen to vary by HLA locus, highest for DRB1 and lowest for HLA-C.

Per germline, CDR1 SGHAT and CDR2 FQNNGV. V dropped 5 bases and J dropped 4; count of bases not matched to a gene: 9. The CDR3 spans 15 residues. A multiplex PCR was run with 60 Vbeta primers and 13 Jbeta primers. The assay was immunoSEQ multiplex PCR, and TCRdb's table has in-frame clones only and misses some. The table has approximately 90,000 clones, approximately 83% seen once; the top ten hold less than 4%. About this clone: Its antigen is as yet unknown.

The clonotype originates from a man aged 40-49 years in good health and CMV-seronegative. The chain recombines TRBV11-2 with TRBJ2-5; 8 nucleotides match TRBD1. Specimen: PBMCs. CDR3 region: CASSPYGQGGETQYF. The CDR3 DNA reads TGTGCCAGCAGCCCTTACGGACAGGGTGGAGAGACCCAGTACTTC.